The rows below give T cell receptor beta chains drawn from one sample of a study of shared clonotypes between healthy human individuals. Profiled with immunoSEQ multiplex PCR; TCRdb holds only in-frame clones, not every one. Among hundreds of thousands of clones listed, almost 95% were seen once. The source material was naive CD8+ T cells sorted from blood. These TCRs come from a man aged 25-45 years in good health. The CDR3 runs from the conserved cysteine through the conserved F or W. D genes are given only for firm matches. Some rows mark clone size as missing; the rest say once, few, many or name a class of expanded clone.

>TRBJ2-2|once|TRBV9|TRBD1
TGTGCCAGCAGTTGGACAGGGAACACCGGGGAGCTGTTTTTT
CASSWTGNTGELFF
>TRBJ2-1|.|TRBV9|.
TGTGCCAGCAGCGTGGAGGGGGGTTTGCCTAATGAGCAGTTCTTC
CASSVEGGLPNEQFF
>TRBJ2-7|.|TRBV7-9|.
TGTGCCAGCAGCCCGACCCACGGGTCCTACGAGCAGTACTTC
CASSPTHGSYEQYF
>TRBJ2-1|once|TRBV6-5|.
TGTGCCAGCAGTGACGGAAACAATGAGCAGTTCTTC
CASSDGNNEQFF
>TRBJ2-7|once|TRBV7-3|.
TGTGCCAGCAGCTTATTTCCGGGCTACGAGCAGTACTTC
CASSLFPGYEQYF
>TRBJ2-1|.|TRBV7-6|.
TGTGCCAGCAGCTTAGCGGGAGGACCCGAGCAGTTCTTC
CASSLAGGPEQFF
>TRBJ1-1|.|TRBV5-1|.
TGCGCCAGCAGCGGCCGGGACGCGAACACTGAAGCTTTCTTT
CASSGRDANTEAFF
>TRBJ2-7|.|TRBV10-2|.
TGCGCCAGTGGACTCCTCCTCTACGAGCAGTACTTC
CASGLLLYEQYF
>TRBJ2-1|.|TRBV11-2|TRBD2
TGTGCCAGCAGCTTAGTAGCTAGCGGCAATGAGCAGTTCTTC
CASSLVASGNEQFF
>TRBJ1-1|.|TRBV19|.
TGTGCCAGTAGTTGGGGGACGGACCTTGAAGCTTTCTTT
CASSWGTDLEAFF
>TRBJ2-5|.|TRBV7-9|.
TGTGCCAGCAGCTTATCAACAGGGTATTCAGAGACCCAGTACTTC
CASSLSTGYSETQYF
>TRBJ2-3|.|TRBV9|TRBD1
TGTGCCAGCAGCACCCGGGACAGGGGGTCGGGCACAGATACGCAGTATTTT
CASSTRDRGSGTDTQYF
>TRBJ1-2|.|TRBV29-1|.
TGCAGCGTTTATAACGCCCCACAGACCTATGGCTACACCTTC
CSVYNAPQTYGYTF
>TRBJ1-2|.|TRBV29-1|TRBD1
TGCAGCGTAGAGGGACAGGGGGTTAACTATGGCTACACCTTC
CSVEGQGVNYGYTF
>TRBJ2-7|.|TRBV4-1|TRBD2
TGCGCCAGCAGCCACCTCTCCAGGGGTAGCGGGGCCTACGAGCAGTACTTC
CASSHLSRGSGAYEQYF
>TRBJ2-2|.|TRBV29-1|TRBD1
TGCAGCGTTGTAGGGGGCGACACCGGGGAGCTGTTTTTT
CSVVGGDTGELFF
>TRBJ2-7|.|TRBV6-1|.
TGTGCCAGCAGTCTTCCCCCAGAAGACTACGAGCAGTACTTC
CASSLPPEDYEQYF
>TRBJ2-7|.|TRBV5-6|.
TGTGCCAGCAGTCTCGCGGGATATTCAGCCTACGAGCAGTACTTC
CASSLAGYSAYEQYF
>TRBJ1-1|.|TRBV27|.
TGTGCCAGCAGTGCGTTACAGGGAACTGAAGCTTTCTTT
CASSALQGTEAFF
>TRBJ2-1|.|TRBV9|TRBD2
TGTGCCAGCAGCGTATTCCTAGCGGGAGTGGGTAATGAGCAGTTCTTC
CASSVFLAGVGNEQFF
>TRBJ2-5|.|TRBV11-2|TRBD2
TGTGCCAGCAGCTTAGATTCCCTAGCGGGGGAGGGAGAGACCCAGTACTTC
CASSLDSLAGEGETQYF
>TRBJ2-7|.|TRBV7-2|.
TGTGCCAGCAGCCATCATTTGGGTAACTACGAGCAGTACTTC
CASSHHLGNYEQYF
>TRBJ2-1|.|TRBV9|.
TGTGCCAGCAGCGTAGTGGGGGATCCCTACAATGAGCAGTTCTTC
CASSVVGDPYNEQFF
>TRBJ2-5|.|TRBV14|.
TGTGCCAGCAGCCAAATCCTGGGCACCTTAGAGACCCAGTACTTC
CASSQILGTLETQYF
>TRBJ2-5|.|TRBV2|.
TGTGCCAGCAGTGAATGGCAGTCTCAAGAGACCCAGTACTTC
CASSEWQSQETQYF
>TRBJ1-1|.|TRBV27|.
TGTGCCAGCAGTTTGGACATGTGGAACACTGAAGCTTTCTTT
CASSLDMWNTEAFF
>TRBJ2-2|.|TRBV9|.
TGTGCCAGCAGCGTATTTGACACCGGGGAGCTGTTTTTT
CASSVFDTGELFF
>TRBJ1-5|.|TRBV30|TRBD1
TGTGCCTGGAGTGTGGGACAGGGAAATCAGCCCCAGCATTTT
CAWSVGQGNQPQHF
>TRBJ2-7|.|TRBV5-5|.
TGTGCCAGCAGCCGCGAGGCAGGGTCCCACGAGCAGTACTTC
CASSREAGSHEQYF
>TRBJ2-1|.|TRBV7-9|TRBD2
TGTGCCAGCAGCTTAGTAGCGGGAGTTACCTACAATGAGCAGTTCTTC
CASSLVAGVTYNEQFF
>TRBJ2-7|.|TRBV5-6|.
TGTGCCAGCAGCTTGGCTGACTTCTACGAGCAGTACTTC
CASSLADFYEQYF
>TRBJ2-7|.|TRBV15|.
TGTGCCACCAGCAGAGTATCGTACGAGCAGTACTTC
CATSRVSYEQYF
>TRBJ2-3|.|TRBV27|.
TGTGCCAGCAGTTCTACAGATACGCAGTATTTT
CASSSTDTQYF
>TRBJ2-7|.|TRBV6-5|TRBD2
TGTGCCACAACTAGCGGCCTAAGCTCCTACGAGCAGTACTTC
CATTSGLSSYEQYF
>TRBJ1-1|.|TRBV29-1|.
TGCAGCGTTGAAAGTGGCCAGGTGAACACTGAAGCTTTCTTT
CSVESGQVNTEAFF
>TRBJ2-7|.|TRBV7-9|.
TGTGCCAGCAGCCCCGACGGGGCCTACGAGCAGTACTTC
CASSPDGAYEQYF
>TRBJ2-3|.|TRBV7-9|.
TGTGCCAGCTTAAGCTGGGGGGCGGAAAGCACAGATACGCAGTATTTT
CASLSWGAESTDTQYF
>TRBJ2-1|once|TRBV5-1|.
TGCGCCAGCAGCTTGGAAGGGCAGGGATTGAGCTCCTACAATGAGCAGTTCTTC
CASSLEGQGLSSYNEQFF
>TRBJ2-6|few|TRBV9|TRBD1
TGTGCCAGCAGCCCTACCGGGACAGACCCCTCTGGGGCCAACGTCCTGACTTTC
CASSPTGTDPSGANVLTF
>TRBJ2-7|.|TRBV11-2|.
TGTGCCAGCAGCTTAGGGCTCGGCGCGAACTACGAGCAGTACTTC
CASSLGLGANYEQYF
>TRBJ2-7|.|TRBV18|TRBD1
TGTGCCAGCTCAACCGAAAAAGCCCGGGACAGGACCTCCTACGAGCAGTACTTC
CASSTEKARDRTSYEQYF